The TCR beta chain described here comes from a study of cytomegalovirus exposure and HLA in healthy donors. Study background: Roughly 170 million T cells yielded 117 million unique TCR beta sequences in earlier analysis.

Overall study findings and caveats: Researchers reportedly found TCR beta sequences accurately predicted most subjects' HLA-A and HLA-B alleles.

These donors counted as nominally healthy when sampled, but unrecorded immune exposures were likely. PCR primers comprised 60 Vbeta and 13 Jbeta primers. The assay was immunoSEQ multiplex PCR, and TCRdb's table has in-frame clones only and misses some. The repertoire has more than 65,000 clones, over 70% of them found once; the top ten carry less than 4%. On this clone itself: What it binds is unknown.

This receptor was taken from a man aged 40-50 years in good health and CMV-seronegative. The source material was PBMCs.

The CDR3 region has the DNA TGTGCCAGCAGCTTACAGGTACCGGGTCGTTCACCCCTCCACTTT. Translated: CASSLQVPGRSPLHF. The chain recombines TRBV5-8 with TRBJ1-6, with D perhaps TRBD1 (5 bases). Germline loops: CDR1 SGHTS, CDR2 YDEGEE. The V and J ends lost 2 bases and 9 bases respectively, with 15 bases between them. The length of the CDR3 is 15 residues.